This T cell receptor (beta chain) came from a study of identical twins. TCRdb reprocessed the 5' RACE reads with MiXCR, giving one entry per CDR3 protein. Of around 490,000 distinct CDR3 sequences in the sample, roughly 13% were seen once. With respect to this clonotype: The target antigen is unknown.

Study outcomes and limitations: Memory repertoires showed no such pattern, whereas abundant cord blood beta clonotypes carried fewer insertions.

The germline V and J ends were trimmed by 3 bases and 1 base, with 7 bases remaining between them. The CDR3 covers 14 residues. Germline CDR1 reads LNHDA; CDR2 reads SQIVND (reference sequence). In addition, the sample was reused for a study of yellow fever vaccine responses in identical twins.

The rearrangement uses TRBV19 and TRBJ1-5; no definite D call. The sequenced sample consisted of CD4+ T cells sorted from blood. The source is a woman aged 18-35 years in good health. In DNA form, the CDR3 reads TGTGCCAGTAGTATGGGCAGAAGCAATCAGCCCCAGCATTTT. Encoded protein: CASSMGRSNQPQHF.